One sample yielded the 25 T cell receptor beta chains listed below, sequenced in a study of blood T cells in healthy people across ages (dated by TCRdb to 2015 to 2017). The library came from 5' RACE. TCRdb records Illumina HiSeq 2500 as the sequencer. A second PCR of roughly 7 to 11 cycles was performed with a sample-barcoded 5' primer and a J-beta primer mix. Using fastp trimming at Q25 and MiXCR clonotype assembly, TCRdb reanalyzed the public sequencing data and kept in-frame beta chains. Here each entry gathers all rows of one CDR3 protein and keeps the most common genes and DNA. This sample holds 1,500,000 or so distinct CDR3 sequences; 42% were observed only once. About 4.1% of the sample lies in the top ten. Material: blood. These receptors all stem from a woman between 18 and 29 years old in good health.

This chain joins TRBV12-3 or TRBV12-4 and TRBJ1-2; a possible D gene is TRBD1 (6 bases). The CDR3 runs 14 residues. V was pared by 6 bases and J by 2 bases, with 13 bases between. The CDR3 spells CASSPIGGNYGYTF. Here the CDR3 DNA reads TGTGCCAGCAGCCCTATAGGGGGGAACTATGGCTACACCTTC.

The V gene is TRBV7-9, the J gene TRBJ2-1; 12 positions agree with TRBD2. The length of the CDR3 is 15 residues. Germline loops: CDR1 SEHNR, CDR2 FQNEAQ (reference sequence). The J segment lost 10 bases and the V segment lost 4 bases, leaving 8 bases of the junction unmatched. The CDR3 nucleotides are TGTGCCAGCAGCTCTAGCGGGGGGGCCCTACGGGAGCAGTTCTTC. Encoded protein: CASSSSGGALREQFF.

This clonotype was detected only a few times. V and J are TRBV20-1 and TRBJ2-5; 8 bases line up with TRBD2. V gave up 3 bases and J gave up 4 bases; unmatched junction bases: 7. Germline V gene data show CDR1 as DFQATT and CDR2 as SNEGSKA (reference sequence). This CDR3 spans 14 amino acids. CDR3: CSARGGGRRETQYF. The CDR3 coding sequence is TGCAGTGCTAGGGGCGGGGGGCGTAGAGAGACCCAGTACTTC.

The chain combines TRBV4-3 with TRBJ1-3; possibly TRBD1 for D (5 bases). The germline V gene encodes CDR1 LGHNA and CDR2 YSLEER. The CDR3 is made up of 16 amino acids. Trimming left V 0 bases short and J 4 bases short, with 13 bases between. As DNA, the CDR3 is TGCGCCAGCAGCCAAGAGCTCAGGGTGGGAGGAAACACCATATATTTT. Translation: CASSQELRVGGNTIYF.

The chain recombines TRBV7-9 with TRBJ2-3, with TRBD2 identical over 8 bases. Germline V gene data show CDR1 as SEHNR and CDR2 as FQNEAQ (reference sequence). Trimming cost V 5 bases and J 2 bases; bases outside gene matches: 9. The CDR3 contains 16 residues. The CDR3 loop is CASSQGTRKITDTQYF. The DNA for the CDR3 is TGTGCCAGCAGCCAGGGGACTAGAAAAATCACAGATACGCAGTATTTT.

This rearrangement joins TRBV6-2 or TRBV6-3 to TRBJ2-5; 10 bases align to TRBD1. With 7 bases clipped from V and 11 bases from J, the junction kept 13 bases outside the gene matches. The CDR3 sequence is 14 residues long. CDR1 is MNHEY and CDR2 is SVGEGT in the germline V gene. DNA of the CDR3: TGTGCCAGCATTGACAGGGGGCCCCTTAGGATGCAGTACTTC. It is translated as CASIDRGPLRMQYF.

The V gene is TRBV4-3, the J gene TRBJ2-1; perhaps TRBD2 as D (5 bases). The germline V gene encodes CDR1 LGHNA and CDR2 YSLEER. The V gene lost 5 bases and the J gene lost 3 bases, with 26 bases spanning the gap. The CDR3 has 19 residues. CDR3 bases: TGCGCCAGCAGCGCAAGAGGGCCCTTAGCTGTCCACTTCTACAATGAGCAGTTCTTC. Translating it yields CASSARGPLAVHFYNEQFF.

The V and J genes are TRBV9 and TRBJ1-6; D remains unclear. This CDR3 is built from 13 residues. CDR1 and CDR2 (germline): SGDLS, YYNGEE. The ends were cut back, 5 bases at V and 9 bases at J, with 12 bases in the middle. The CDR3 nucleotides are TGTGCCAGCAGTTTTTCTCCCAGTTCACCCCTCCACTTT. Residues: CASSFSPSSPLHF. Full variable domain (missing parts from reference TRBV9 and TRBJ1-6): DSGVTQTPKHLITATGQRVTLRCSPRSGDLSVYWYQQSLDQGLQFLIQYYNGEERAKGNILERFSAQQFPDLHSELNLSSLELGDSALYFCASSFSPSSPLHFGNGTRLTVT.

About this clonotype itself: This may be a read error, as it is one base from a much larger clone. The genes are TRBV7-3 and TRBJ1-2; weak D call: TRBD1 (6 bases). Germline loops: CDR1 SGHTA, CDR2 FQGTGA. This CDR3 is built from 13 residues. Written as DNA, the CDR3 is TGTGCCAGCAGCTTAGACAGGAACTCTGGCTACACCTTC. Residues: CASSLDRNSGYTF.

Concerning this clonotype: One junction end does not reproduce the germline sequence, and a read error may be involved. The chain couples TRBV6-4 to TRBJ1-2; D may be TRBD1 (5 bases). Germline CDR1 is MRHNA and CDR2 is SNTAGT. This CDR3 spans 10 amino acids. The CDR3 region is CFGAAYGYTF. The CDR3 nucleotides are TGCTTCGGGGCCGCATATGGCTACACCTTC.

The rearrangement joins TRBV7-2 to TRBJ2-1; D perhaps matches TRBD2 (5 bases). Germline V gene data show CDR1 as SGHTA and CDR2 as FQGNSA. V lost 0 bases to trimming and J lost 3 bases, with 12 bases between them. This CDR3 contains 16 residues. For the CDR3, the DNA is TGTGCCAGCAGCTTAGCGGGCATGAGGGTCTACAATGAGCAGTTCTTC. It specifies CASSLAGMRVYNEQFF.

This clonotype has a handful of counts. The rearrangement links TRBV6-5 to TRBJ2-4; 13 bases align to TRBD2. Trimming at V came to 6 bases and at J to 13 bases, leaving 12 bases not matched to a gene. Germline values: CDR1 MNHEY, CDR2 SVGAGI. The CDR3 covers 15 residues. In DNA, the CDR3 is TGTGCCAGCAGAAACAAGGGACTAGCGGGACGAAGACAGTACTTC. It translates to CASRNKGLAGRRQYF.

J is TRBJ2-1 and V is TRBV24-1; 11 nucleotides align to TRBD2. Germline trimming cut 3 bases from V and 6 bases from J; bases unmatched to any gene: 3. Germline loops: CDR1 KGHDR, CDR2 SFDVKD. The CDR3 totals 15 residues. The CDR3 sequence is CATSDRLAGPNEQFF. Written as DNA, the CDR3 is TGTGCCACCAGTGATCGACTAGCGGGACCCAATGAGCAGTTCTTC.

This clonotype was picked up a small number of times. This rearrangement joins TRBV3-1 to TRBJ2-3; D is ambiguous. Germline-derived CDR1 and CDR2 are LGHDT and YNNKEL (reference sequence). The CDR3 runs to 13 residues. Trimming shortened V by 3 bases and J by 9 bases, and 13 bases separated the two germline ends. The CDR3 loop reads CASSQINMVTQYF. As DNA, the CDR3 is TGTGCCAGCAGCCAGATTAACATGGTCACGCAGTATTTT.

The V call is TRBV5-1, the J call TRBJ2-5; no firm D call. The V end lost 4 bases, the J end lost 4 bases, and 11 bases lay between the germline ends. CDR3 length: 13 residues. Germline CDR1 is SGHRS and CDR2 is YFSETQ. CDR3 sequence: CASSDVVGETQYF. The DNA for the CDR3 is TGCGCCAGCAGCGATGTAGTGGGAGAGACCCAGTACTTC.

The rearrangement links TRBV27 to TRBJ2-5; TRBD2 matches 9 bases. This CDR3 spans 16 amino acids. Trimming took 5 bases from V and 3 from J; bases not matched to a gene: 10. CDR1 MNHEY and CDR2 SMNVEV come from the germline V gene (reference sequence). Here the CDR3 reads CASSGDWTSAKETQYF. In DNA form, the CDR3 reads TGTGCCAGCAGTGGGGACTGGACTAGCGCTAAAGAGACCCAGTACTTC.

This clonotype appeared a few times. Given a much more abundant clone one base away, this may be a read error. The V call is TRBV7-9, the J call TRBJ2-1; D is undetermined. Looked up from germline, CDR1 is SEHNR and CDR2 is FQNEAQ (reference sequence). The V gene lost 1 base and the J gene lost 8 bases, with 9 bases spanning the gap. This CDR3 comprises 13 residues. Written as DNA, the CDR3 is TGTGCCAGCAGCTTAGGGCTGGACGATGAGCAGTTCTTC. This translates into CASSLGLDDEQFF.

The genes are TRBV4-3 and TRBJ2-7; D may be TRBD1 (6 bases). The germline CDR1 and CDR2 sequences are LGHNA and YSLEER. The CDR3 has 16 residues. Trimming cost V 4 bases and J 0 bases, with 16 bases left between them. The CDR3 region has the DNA TGCGCCAGCAGCCTATGGACAGAACCGAGCTCCTACGAGCAGTACTTC. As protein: CASSLWTEPSSYEQYF.

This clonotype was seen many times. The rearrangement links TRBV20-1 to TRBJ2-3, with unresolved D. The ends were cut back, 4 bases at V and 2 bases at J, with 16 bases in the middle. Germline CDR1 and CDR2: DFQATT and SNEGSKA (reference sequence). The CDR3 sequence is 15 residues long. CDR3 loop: CSAKNPLHSTDTQYF. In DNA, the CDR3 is TGCAGTGCTAAAAATCCCCTACACTCCACAGATACGCAGTATTTT.

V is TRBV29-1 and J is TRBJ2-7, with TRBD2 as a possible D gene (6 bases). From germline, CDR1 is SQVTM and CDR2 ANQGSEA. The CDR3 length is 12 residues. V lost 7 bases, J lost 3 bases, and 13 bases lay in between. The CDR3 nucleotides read TGCAGCGCCCGGGAGTACGGCTACGAGCAGTACTTC. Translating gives CSAREYGYEQYF.

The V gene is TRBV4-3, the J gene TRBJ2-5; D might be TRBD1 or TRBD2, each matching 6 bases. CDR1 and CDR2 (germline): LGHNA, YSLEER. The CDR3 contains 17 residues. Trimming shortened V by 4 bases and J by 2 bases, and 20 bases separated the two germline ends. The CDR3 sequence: CASSLFGGANLQETQYF. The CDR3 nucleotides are TGCGCCAGCAGCCTTTTCGGGGGCGCGAACCTTCAAGAGACCCAGTACTTC.

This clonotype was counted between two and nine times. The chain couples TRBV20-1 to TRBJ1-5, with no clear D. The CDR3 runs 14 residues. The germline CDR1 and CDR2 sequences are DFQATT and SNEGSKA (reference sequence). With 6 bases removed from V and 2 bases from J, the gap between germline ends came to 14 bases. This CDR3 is CSASIGHGNQPQHF. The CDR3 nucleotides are TGCAGTGCCTCTATCGGGCACGGCAATCAGCCCCAGCATTTT.

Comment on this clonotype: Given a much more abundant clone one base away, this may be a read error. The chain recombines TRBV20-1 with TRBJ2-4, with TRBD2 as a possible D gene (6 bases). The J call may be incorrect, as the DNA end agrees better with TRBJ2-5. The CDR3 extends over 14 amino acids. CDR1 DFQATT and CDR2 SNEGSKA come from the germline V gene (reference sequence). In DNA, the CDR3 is TGCAGTGCTAGGGACGGGGGTAAACAAGGGACCCAGTACTTC. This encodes CSARDGGKQGTQYF.

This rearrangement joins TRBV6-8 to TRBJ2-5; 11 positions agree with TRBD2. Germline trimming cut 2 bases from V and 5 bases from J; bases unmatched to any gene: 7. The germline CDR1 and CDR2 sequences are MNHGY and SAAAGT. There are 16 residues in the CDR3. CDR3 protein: CASSYRTSGSFETQYF. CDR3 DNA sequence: TGTGCCAGCAGTTACCGAACTAGCGGGAGTTTTGAGACCCAGTACTTC.

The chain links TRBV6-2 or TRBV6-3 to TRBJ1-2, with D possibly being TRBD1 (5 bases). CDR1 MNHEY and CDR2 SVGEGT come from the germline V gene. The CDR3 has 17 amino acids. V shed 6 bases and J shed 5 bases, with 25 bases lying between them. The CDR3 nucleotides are TGTGCCAGCAGGCCCCCGGGACGGGATGCCTCAGGATATGGCTACACCTTC. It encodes CASRPPGRDASGYGYTF.